The next 2 T cell receptor beta chains were all read from a single sample in a study of T cells in Graves' hyperthyroidism and ophthalmopathy. Amplified TCR beta CDR3 regions came from RNA transcripts. The study used the HTBI primer set for a first-round RT-PCR of the TCR CDR3. TCRdb analysed the multiplex PCR reads with MiXCR anew, one entry per CDR3 protein. The sample comprises a few hundred thousand distinct CDR3 sequences, 15% of which are singletons, and roughly a fifth rests with the top ten. The sample comprised blood. These receptors originate from a woman aged 55-70 years with Graves' ophthalmopathy.

This clonotype has a count of ten or more. The chain recombines TRBV2 with TRBJ2-3; 14 bases align to TRBD2. CDR1 is SNHLY, CDR2 FYNNEI, per germline. The CDR3 extends over 16 amino acids. With 6 bases clipped from V and 4 bases from J, the junction kept 6 bases outside the gene matches. CDR3: CASSHPGLAGADTQYF. In DNA form, the CDR3 reads TGTGCCAGCAGCCACCCGGGACTAGCGGGAGCAGATACGCAGTATTTT.

The chain carries TRBV20-1 and TRBJ2-4; no reliable D call. This CDR3 contains 14 residues. CDR1 DFQATT and CDR2 SNEGSKA come from the germline V gene (reference sequence). Trimming left V 3 bases short and J 0 bases short, with 9 bases between. The CDR3 protein is CSASSEVAKNIQYF. CDR3 coding DNA: TGCAGTGCTAGTTCCGAGGTAGCCAAAAACATTCAGTACTTC.